This paragraph reports one TCR beta chain. Its antigen is still unknown. The data were taken from a study of OX40 agonist ivuxolimab in advanced cancers. At the level of the study: The mean age was approximately 60 years, ranging from 23 to 79, with roughly four fifths of participants male. About 40% of patients had received prior checkpoint inhibitor therapy. Notes on the study in general: With doses of 0.1 to 3.0 mg/kg, CD4+ and CD8+ blood T cells had undergone clonal expansion by week 6.

V was trimmed by 3 bases and J by 1 base, leaving 6 bases between them. Germline lookup yields CDR1 SNHLY and CDR2 FYNNEI. The CDR3 spans 13 residues. Sequencing was performed with immunoSEQ multiplex PCR; in TCRdb, only in-frame clones are kept and a portion is missing. In the table there are 55,000 to 75,000 clones, around 84% of which are singletons. The sample was CD4+ or CD8+ T cells sorted from blood, taken in a trial of the OX40 agonist ivuxolimab. This sequence was found in an adult with an advanced solid tumor such as melanoma, head and neck, liver or kidney cancer. The chain carries TRBV2 and TRBJ1-2; no firm D call. The CDR3 is CASSDRNNYGYTF. DNA of the CDR3: TGTGCCAGCAGTGACCGGAATAACTATGGCTACACCTTC.